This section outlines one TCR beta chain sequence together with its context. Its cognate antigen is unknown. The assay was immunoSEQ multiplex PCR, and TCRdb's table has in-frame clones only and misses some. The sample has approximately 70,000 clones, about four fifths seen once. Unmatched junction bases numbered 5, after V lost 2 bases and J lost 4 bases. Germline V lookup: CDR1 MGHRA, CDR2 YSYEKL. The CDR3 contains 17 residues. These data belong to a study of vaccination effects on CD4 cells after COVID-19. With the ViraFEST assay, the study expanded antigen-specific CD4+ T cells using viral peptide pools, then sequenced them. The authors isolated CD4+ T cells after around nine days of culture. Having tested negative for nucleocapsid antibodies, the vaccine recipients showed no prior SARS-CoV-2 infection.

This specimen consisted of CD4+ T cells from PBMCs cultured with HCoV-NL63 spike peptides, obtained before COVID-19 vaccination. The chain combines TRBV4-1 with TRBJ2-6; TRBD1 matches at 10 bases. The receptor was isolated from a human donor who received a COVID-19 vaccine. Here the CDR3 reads CASSQPGQGWGANVLTF. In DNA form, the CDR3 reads TGCGCCAGCAGCCAACCGGGACAGGGGTGGGGGGCCAACGTCCTGACTTTC.